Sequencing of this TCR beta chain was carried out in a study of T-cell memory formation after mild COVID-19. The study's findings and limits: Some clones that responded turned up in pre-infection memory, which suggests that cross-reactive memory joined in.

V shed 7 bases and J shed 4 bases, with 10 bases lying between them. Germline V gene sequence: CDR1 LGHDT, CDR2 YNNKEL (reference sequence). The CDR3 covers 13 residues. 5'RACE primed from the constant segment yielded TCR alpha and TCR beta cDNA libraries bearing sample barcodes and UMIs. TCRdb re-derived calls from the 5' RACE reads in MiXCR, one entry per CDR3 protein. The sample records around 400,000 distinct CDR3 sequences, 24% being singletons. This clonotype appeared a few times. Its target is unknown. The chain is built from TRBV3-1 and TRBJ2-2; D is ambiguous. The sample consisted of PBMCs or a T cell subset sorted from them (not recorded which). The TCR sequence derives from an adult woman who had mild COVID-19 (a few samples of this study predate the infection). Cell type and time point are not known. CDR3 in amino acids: CASKFPVTGELFF. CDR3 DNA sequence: TGTGCCAGCAAATTTCCGGTCACCGGGGAGCTGTTTTTT.